Listed here are 6 T cell receptor beta chains from one sample, sequenced in a study of T cell responses to AZD1222 COVID-19 vaccine. Using immunoSEQ multiplex PCR, the repertoire was profiled, and TCRdb retains in-frame clones only, with some absent. The table has 180,000 or so clones, more than 80% seen once; the top ten hold about 3.9%. The starting material was peripheral blood, obtained on day 0 of AZD1222 vaccination. These receptors were taken from an adult in good health.

This rearrangement joins TRBV5-8 to TRBJ1-1, with D tentatively TRBD1 (5 bases). Germline values: CDR1 SGHTS, CDR2 YDEGEE. V was pared by 5 bases and J by 2 bases, with 16 bases between. There are 15 residues in the CDR3. Here the CDR3 DNA reads TGTGCCAGCAGAAAAATCGGAGGGGCAAACACTGAAGCTTTCTTT. Its translation is CASRKIGGANTEAFF.

The CDR3 loop reads CASSLGEGQGAPGYTF. CDR3 bases: TGCGCCAGCAGCTTAGGGGAAGGACAGGGGGCGCCTGGCTACACCTTC. The chain uses TRBV5-1 and TRBJ1-2, with 11 bases fitting TRBD1. The V gene's germline CDR1 is SGHRS and CDR2 YFSETQ. With 2 bases clipped from V and 7 bases from J, the junction kept 10 bases outside the gene matches. The CDR3 covers 16 residues. The whole variable domain, filled in from reference TRBV5-1 and TRBJ1-2, reads KAGVTQTPRYLIKTRGQQVTLSCSPISGHRSVSWYQQTPGQGLQFLFEYFSETQRNKGNFPGRFSGRQFSNSRSEMNVSTLELGDSALYLCASSLGEGQGAPGYTFGSGTRLTVV.

J is TRBJ2-2 and V is TRBV6-4; TRBD1 might be the D (6 bases). There are 13 residues in the CDR3. Trimming stripped 6 bases from V and 5 bases from J, with 10 bases between. The germline gives CDR1 MRHNA, CDR2 SNTAGT. Here the CDR3 DNA reads TGTGCCAGCAGCGAGACAGGAACCGGGGAGCTGTTTTTT. As protein: CASSETGTGELFF.

The chain employs TRBV19 and TRBJ2-3; 9 bases match TRBD2. CDR1 is LNHDA and CDR2 is SQIVND in the germline V gene (reference sequence). The length of the CDR3 is 15 residues. V was pared by 5 bases and J by 6 bases, with 9 bases of the junction left unmatched. The CDR3 region has the DNA TGTGCCAGTAGTGGTAGCGGGAGAAGCAGGGATACGCAGTATTTT. Its translation: CASSGSGRSRDTQYF.

In DNA form, the CDR3 reads TGCGCCAGCAGCTTGGGCTACAGGGGCAATGAGCAGTTCTTC. The encoded protein is CASSLGYRGNEQFF. The chain has TRBV5-1 and TRBJ2-1; 7 positions agree with TRBD1. Germline CDR1 and CDR2: SGHRS and YFSETQ. The CDR3 covers 14 residues. Trimming cost V 0 bases and J 6 bases; bases outside gene matches: 3.

This clone was counted a single time. This chain links TRBV19 with TRBJ2-2; D uncertain. Trimming shortened V by 7 bases and J by 1 base, and 10 bases separated the two germline ends. In germline, CDR1 is LNHDA, CDR2 SQIVND (reference sequence). The CDR3 has 14 amino acids. The CDR3 here is CASMAHMNTGELFF. Here the CDR3 DNA reads TGTGCCAGTATGGCTCACATGAACACCGGGGAGCTGTTTTTT.